The clone carrying this T cell receptor beta chain occurred once. Its matching antigen is unknown. The entry originates in a study of cytomegalovirus exposure and HLA in healthy donors. Study-level findings and limits: Despite most TCR sequences being rare, some public TCRs occurred in many donors. An analysis done earlier found most TCR beta V segments productive about 87% or about 30% of the time.

This CDR3 contains 13 residues. PCR employed 60 Vbeta and 13 Jbeta primers. Sequenced by immunoSEQ multiplex PCR; TCRdb stores in-frame clones only, minus some. The table lists about 110,000 clones, about four fifths of them singletons. The source material was PBMCs. The chain is built from TRBV21-1 and TRBJ1-2; the listed D gene, TRBD1, was not tested against the DNA. TRBV21-1 represents a pseudogene. The sequence came from a woman aged 18 to 35 in good health and CMV-seropositive. The CDR3 DNA sequence: TGTGCCAGCAGCCTCAGGGGCCTCTATGGCTACACCTTC. This encodes CASSLRGLYGYTF.